The 4 T cell receptor beta chains below come from one sample, sequenced in a study of cytomegalovirus exposure and HLA in healthy donors. Libraries were prepared by immunoSEQ multiplex PCR; TCRdb keeps only in-frame clonotypes and omits some of them. The sample lists around 80,000 clones, 95% occurring once. The sequenced sample consisted of PBMCs. These receptors were obtained from a woman aged 18-29 years in good health and CMV-seronegative.

CDR3 coding DNA: TGTGCCAGCAGCTTAGGGCCTAGAGCCACAGATACGCAGTATTTT. Its protein product is CASSLGPRATDTQYF. The chain combines TRBV7-2 with TRBJ2-3; D is unresolved. The germline V gene encodes CDR1 SGHTA and CDR2 FQGNSA. This CDR3 contains 15 residues. Trimming took off 1 base at V and 2 bases at J, with 10 bases between the two ends.

The V and J genes are TRBV7-2 and TRBJ1-2; tentative D call: TRBD1 (6 bases). CDR1 and CDR2 from the germline V gene are SGHTA and FQGNSA. This CDR3 has 14 residues. V was shortened by 4 bases and J by 4 bases, with 13 bases between the two germline ends. In nucleotides, the CDR3 is TGTGCCAGCAGCTCGCCGGGACAAGCCTATGGCTACACCTTC. Protein: CASSSPGQAYGYTF.

V is TRBV5-6 and J is TRBJ2-5; 7 bases align to TRBD1. Per germline, CDR1 SGHDT and CDR2 YYEEEE. The CDR3 is 14 amino acids. Trimming at V came to 3 bases and at J to 5 bases, leaving 7 bases not matched to a gene. Written as DNA, the CDR3 is TGTGCCAGCAGCTCGGACAGGTCCTCGGAGACCCAGTACTTC. Its protein is CASSSDRSSETQYF.

The chain has TRBV25-1 and TRBJ2-7, with 8 nucleotides matching TRBD2. The CDR3 covers 15 residues. V was pared by 5 bases and J by 2 bases, with 8 bases of the junction left unmatched. Germline CDR1 is MGHDK and CDR2 is SYGVNS. The CDR3 bases are TGTGCCAGCAGTCCGATTCAGCGGGGGCCCTACGAGCAGTACTTC. This translates into CASSPIQRGPYEQYF.